This T cell receptor (beta chain) was retrieved from a study of shared clonotypes between healthy human individuals. Points on this clone: Its antigen is not known.

Some clones are missing from TCRdb's copy, which holds only in-frame ones; the method was immunoSEQ multiplex PCR. The data show 950,000 to 1,100,000 clones, with approximately 80% seen just once and roughly 0.57% held by the top ten. The study, taken as a whole, reports: Relative to memory subsets, naive subsets generally showed larger estimated richness.

Germline V gives CDR1 SGHTA, CDR2 FQGTGA. V was trimmed by 4 bases and J by 0 bases, leaving 8 bases between them. CDR3 length: 14 amino acids. The J gene is TRBJ2-3, the V gene TRBV7-3; maybe TRBD1 (6 bases). The TCR comes from a young man in good health. Some clones in this sample may be carry-over from other donors' samples. Specimen: memory CD4+ T cells from PBMCs. Subset reported: CD45RA-negative fraction. DNA for the CDR3: TGTGCCAGCAGCTCCGGACAGAGCACAGATACGCAGTATTTT. Protein: CASSSGQSTDTQYF.